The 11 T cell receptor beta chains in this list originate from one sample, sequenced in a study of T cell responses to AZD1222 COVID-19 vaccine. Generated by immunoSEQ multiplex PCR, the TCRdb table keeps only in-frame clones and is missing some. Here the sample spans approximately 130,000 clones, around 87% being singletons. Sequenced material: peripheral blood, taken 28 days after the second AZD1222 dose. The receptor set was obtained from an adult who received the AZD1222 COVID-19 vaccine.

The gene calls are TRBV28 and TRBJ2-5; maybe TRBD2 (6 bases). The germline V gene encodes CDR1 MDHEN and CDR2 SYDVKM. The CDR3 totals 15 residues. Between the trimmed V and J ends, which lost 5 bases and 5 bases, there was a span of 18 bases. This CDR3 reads CASSPFSGVRETQYF. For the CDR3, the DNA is TGTGCCAGCAGTCCCTTTAGCGGAGTCAGGGAGACCCAGTACTTC.

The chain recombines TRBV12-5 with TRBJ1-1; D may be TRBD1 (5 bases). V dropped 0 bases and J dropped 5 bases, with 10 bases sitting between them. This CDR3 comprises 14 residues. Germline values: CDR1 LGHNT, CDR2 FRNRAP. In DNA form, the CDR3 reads TGTGCTAGTGGTTTGGTACTCCGGGGGACTGAAGCTTTCTTT. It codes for CASGLVLRGTEAFF.

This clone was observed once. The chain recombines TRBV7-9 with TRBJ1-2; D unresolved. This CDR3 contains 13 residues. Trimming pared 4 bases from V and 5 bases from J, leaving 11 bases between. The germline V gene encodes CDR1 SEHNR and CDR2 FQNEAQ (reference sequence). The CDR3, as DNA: TGTGCCAGCAGCTCTGAGCGGAATTATGGCTACACCTTC. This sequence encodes CASSSERNYGYTF.

CDR3: CASSSPAQNTEAFF. CDR3 nucleotide sequence: TGTGCCAGTAGTTCGCCCGCGCAGAACACTGAAGCTTTCTTT. This chain connects TRBV19 to TRBJ1-1; the D is unclear. V was clipped by 5 bases and J by 1 base, with 11 bases between them. This CDR3 has 14 amino acids. Germline CDR1 LNHDA, CDR2 SQIVND (reference sequence).

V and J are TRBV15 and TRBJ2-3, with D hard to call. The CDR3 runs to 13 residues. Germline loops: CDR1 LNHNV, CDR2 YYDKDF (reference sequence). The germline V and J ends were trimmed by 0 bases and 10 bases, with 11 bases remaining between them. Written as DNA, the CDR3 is TGTGCCACCAGCAGAGAAACGGTACTATCGCAGTATTTT. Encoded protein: CATSRETVLSQYF.

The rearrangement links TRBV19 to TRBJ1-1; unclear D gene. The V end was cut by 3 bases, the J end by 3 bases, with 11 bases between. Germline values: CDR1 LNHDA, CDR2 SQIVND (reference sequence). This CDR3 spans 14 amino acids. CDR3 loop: CASSMAGGYTEAFF. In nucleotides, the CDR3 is TGTGCCAGTAGTATGGCAGGTGGATACACTGAAGCTTTCTTT.

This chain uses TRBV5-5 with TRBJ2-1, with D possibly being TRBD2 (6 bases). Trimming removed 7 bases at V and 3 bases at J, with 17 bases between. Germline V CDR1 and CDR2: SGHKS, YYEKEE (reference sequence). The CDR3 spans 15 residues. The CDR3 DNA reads TGTGCCAGCGAATCGGGGGTTCATCGCTACAATGAGCAGTTCTTC. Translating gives CASESGVHRYNEQFF.

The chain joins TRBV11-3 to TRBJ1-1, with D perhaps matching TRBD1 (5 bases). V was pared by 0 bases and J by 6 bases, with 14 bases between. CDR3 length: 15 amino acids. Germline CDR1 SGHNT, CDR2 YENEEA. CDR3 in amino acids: CASSLDHEGLAEAFF. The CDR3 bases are TGTGCCAGCAGCTTAGATCATGAGGGGCTGGCTGAAGCTTTCTTT.

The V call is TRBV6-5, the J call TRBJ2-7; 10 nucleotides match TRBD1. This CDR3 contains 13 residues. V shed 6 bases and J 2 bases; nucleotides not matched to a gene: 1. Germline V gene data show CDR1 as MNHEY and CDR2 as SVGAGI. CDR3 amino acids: CASRDRGPYEQYF. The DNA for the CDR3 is TGTGCCAGCAGAGACAGGGGGCCCTACGAGCAGTACTTC.

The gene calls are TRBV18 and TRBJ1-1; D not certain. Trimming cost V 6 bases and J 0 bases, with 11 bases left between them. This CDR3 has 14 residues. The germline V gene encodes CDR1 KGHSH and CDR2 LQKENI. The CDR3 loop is CASSPGVVNTEAFF. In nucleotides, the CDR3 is TGTGCCAGCTCCCCCGGGGTGGTGAACACTGAAGCTTTCTTT.

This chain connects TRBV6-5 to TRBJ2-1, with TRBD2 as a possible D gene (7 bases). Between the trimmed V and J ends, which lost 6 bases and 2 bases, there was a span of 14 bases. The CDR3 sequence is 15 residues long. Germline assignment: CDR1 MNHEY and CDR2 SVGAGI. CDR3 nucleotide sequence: TGTGCCAGCAGCGCTGTGGGGGGGCCCTACAATGAGCAGTTCTTC. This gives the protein CASSAVGGPYNEQFF.